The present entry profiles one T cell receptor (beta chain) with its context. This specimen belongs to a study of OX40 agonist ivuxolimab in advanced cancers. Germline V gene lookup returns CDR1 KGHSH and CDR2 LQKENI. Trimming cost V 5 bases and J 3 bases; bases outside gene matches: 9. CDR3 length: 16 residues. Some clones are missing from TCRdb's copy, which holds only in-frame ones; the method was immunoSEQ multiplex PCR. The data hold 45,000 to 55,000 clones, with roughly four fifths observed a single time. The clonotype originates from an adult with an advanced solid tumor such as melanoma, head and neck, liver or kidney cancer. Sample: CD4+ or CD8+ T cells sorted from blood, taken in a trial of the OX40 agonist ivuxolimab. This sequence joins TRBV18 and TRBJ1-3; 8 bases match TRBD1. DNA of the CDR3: TGTGCCAGCTCAGCTACGGCAGGGGGCGATGGAAACACCATATATTTT. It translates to CASSATAGGDGNTIYF. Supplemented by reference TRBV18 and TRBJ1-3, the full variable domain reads NAGVMQNPRHLVRRRGQEARLRCSPMKGHSHVYWYRQLPEEGLKFMVYLQKENIIDESGMPKERFSAEFPKEGPSILRIQQVVRGDSAAYFCASSATAGGDGNTIYFGEGSWLTVV.